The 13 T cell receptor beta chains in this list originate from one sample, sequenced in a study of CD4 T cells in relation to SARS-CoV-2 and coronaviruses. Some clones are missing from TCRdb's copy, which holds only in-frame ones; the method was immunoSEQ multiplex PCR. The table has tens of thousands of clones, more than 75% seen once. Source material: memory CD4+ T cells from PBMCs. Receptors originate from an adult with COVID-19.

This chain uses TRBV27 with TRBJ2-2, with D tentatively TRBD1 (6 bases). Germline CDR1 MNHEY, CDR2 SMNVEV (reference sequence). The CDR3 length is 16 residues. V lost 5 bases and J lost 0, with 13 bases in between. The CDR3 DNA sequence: TGTGCCAGCAGTAGGGTTGGGACAACGAACACCGGGGAGCTGTTTTTT. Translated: CASSRVGTTNTGELFF.

The CDR3 DNA reads TGTGCCAGCAGCCCCCACGGCGGGCAGCCCCAGCATTTT. It codes for CASSPHGGQPQHF. The rearrangement links TRBV7-2 to TRBJ1-5; D is uncertain. Germline lookup yields CDR1 SGHTA and CDR2 FQGNSA. This CDR3 spans 13 amino acids. Trimming shortened V by 5 bases and J by 7 bases, and 12 bases separated the two germline ends.

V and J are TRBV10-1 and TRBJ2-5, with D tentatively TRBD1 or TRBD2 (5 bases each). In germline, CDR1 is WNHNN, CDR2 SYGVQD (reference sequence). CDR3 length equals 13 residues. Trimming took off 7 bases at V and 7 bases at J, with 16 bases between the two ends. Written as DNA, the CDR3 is TGCGCCAGCACCCGGGACCCCCTTGGGACCCAGTACTTC. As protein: CASTRDPLGTQYF.

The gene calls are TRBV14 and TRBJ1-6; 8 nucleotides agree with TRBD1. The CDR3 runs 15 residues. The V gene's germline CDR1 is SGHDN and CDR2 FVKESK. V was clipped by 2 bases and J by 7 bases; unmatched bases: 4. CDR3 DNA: TGTGCCAGCAGCCAACTACAGGGGGAGAATTCACCCCTCCACTTT. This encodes CASSQLQGENSPLHF.

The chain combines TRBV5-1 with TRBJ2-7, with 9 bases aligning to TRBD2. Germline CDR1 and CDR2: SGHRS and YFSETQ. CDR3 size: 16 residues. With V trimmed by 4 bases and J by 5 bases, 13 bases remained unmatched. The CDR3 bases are TGCGCCAGCAGCGCATCCTCAGCGGGGGGCTTGAACGAGCAGTACTTC. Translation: CASSASSAGGLNEQYF.

Here the CDR3 DNA reads TGCGCCAGCAGCTTGGTGCTAGCGGGGGGACTCCAGGGGCAGTTCTTC. Its protein product is CASSLVLAGGLQGQFF. The chain combines TRBV5-1 with TRBJ2-1; 11 bases are shared with TRBD2. The CDR3 is made up of 16 amino acids. Losses at the gene ends were 0 bases for V and 12 bases for J; bases not matched to a gene: 11. Germline lookup yields CDR1 SGHRS and CDR2 YFSETQ.

The CDR3 sequence is CASKGPWDRGGYTF. The CDR3 nucleotides read TGTGCCAGTAAGGGCCCTTGGGACAGGGGTGGCTACACCTTC. This chain uses TRBV19 with TRBJ1-2; 10 nucleotides line up with TRBD1. The V gene end was trimmed by 7 bases and the J gene end by 7 bases; junction bases not matched to a gene: 9. CDR1 and CDR2 from the germline V gene are LNHDA and SQIVND (reference sequence). The CDR3 sequence is 14 residues long.

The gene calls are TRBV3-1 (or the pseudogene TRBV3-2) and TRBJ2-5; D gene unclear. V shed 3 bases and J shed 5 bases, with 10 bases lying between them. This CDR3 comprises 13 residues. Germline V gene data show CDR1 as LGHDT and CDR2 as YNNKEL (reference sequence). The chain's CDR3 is CASSHLSLETQYF. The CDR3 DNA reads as TGTGCCAGCAGCCATCTGTCTTTGGAGACCCAGTACTTC.

CDR3 DNA: TGTGCCAGCAGCAAACCGGGACAGGGTTTGAACACTGAAGCTTTCTTT. It is translated as CASSKPGQGLNTEAFF. The V call is TRBV7-9, the J call TRBJ1-1; 9 bases agree with TRBD1. The germline gives CDR1 SEHNR, CDR2 FQNEAQ (reference sequence). Trimming at V came to 5 bases and at J to 0 bases, leaving 7 bases not matched to a gene. CDR3 length: 16 amino acids.

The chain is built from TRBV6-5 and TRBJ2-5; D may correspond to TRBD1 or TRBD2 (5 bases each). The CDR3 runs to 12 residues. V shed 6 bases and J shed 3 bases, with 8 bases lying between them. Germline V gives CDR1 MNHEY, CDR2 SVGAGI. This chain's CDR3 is CASRVGEETQYF. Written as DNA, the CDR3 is TGTGCCAGCAGGGTGGGGGAAGAGACCCAGTACTTC.

CDR3 nucleotide sequence: TGTGCCAGTAGTCCAAGGCGGGGCCTTAACGAGCAGTACTTC. This gives the protein CASSPRRGLNEQYF. J is TRBJ2-7 and V is TRBV19; D perhaps matches TRBD2 (6 bases). The ends were cut back, 5 bases at V and 5 bases at J, with 16 bases in the middle. The CDR3 contains 14 residues. Germline V gene lookup returns CDR1 LNHDA and CDR2 SQIVND (reference sequence).

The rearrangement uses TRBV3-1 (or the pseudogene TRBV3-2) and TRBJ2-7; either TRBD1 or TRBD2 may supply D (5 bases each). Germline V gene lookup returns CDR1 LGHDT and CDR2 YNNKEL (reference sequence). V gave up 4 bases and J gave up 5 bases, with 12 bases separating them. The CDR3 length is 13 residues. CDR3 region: CASSRGPLNEQYF. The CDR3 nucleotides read TGTGCCAGCAGCCGGGGACCTCTCAACGAGCAGTACTTC.

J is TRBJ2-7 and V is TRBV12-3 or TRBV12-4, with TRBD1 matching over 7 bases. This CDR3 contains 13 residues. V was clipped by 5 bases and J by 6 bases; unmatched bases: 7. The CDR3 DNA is TGTGCCAGCAGTCGACCGACAGGGACCGAGCAGTACTTC. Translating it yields CASSRPTGTEQYF.